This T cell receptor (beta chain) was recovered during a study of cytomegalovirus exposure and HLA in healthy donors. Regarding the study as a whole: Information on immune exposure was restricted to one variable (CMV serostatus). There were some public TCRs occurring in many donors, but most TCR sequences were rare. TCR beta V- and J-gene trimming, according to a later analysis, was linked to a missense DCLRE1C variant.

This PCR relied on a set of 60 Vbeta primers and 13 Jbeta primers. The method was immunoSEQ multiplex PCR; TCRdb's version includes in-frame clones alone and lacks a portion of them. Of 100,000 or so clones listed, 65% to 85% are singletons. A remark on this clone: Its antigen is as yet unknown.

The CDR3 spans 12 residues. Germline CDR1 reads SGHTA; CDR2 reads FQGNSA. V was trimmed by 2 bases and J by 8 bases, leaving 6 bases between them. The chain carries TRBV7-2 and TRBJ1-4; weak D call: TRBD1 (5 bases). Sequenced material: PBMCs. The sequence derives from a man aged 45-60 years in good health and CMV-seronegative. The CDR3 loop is CASSLRGEKLFF. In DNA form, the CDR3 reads TGTGCCAGCAGCTTAAGGGGAGAAAAACTGTTTTTT.